This TCR beta chain came from a study of blood T cells in healthy people across ages. Per germline, CDR1 LGHDT and CDR2 YNNKEL (reference sequence). This CDR3 has 16 amino acids. Study-wide results and limits: Across the age range, TCR beta diversity per million T cells fell in a roughly linear way. With naive T cell percentage, TCR beta diversity showed a strong correlation.

Peripheral blood from each donor was collected in a volume of approximately 9.5 milliliters. A J-beta primer mix and a sample-barcoded 5' primer were used in a second PCR of about 7 to 12 cycles. MiXCR was run by TCRdb on the 5' RACE reads, yielding one entry per CDR3 protein. The sample lists about a million distinct CDR3 sequences, about 51% occurring once. A note on this clonotype: The antigen remains undetermined.

The sequenced sample was blood. V is TRBV3-1 and J is TRBJ2-4; 10 bases are a match to TRBD1. The J call may be incorrect, as the DNA end agrees better with TRBJ2-7. This clonotype was sampled from an older woman in good health. The CDR3 nucleotides are TGTGCCAGCAGCCAACCGGGACAGGGGAAAACCTACGAGCAGTACTTC. As protein: CASSQPGQGKTYEQYF.